Presented here are 24 T cell receptor beta chains from one specimen sequenced in a study of blood T cell repertoires in COVID-19. Sequencing was performed with immunoSEQ multiplex PCR; in TCRdb, only in-frame clones are kept and a portion is missing. The data contain approximately 240,000 clones, 90% to 95% of them seen just once; the ten biggest clones take up less than 2.5%. The sequenced sample consisted of PBMCs or T cells enriched from blood (not recorded which). The receptors stem from a woman aged 18-35 years who had recovered from COVID-19.

The V gene is TRBV28, the J gene TRBJ1-1, with 7 bases that match TRBD1. CDR1 is MDHEN, CDR2 SYDVKM, per germline. The CDR3 totals 11 residues. The trim removed 9 bases at V and 4 bases at J, leaving 2 bases unmatched. The CDR3 reads CASTGATEAFF. The CDR3 DNA reads as TGTGCCAGTACAGGGGCCACTGAAGCTTTCTTT. The full variable domain, with the rest looked up from reference TRBV28 and TRBJ1-1, is DVKVTQSSRYLVKRTGEKVFLECVQDMDHENMFWYRQDPGLGLRLIYFSYDVKMKEKGDIPEGYSVSREKKERFSLILESASTNQTSMYLCASTGATEAFFGQGTRLTVV.

This rearrangement joins TRBV5-4 to TRBJ1-1, with D tentatively TRBD1 (6 bases). Germline V gives CDR1 SGHNT, CDR2 YYREEE (reference sequence). This CDR3 is 14 amino acids long. With 3 bases removed from V and 0 bases from J, the gap between germline ends came to 9 bases. CDR3 loop: CASSSQGMNTEAFF. CDR3 coding DNA: TGTGCCAGCAGCTCTCAGGGGATGAACACTGAAGCTTTCTTT. Looking up the rest from reference TRBV5-4 and TRBJ1-1 gives the full variable domain: ETGVTQSPTHLIKTRGQQVTLRCSSQSGHNTVSWYQQALGQGPQFIFQYYREEENGRGNFPPRFSGLQFPNYSSELNVNALELDDSALYLCASSSQGMNTEAFFGQGTRLTVV.

This clone was detected only a few times. The rearrangement links TRBV6-5 to TRBJ2-2; 7 nucleotides align to TRBD2. This CDR3 spans 14 amino acids. The trim removed 2 bases at V and 8 bases at J, leaving 5 bases unmatched. The germline V gene has CDR1 MNHEY and CDR2 SVGAGI. The CDR3 DNA reads TGTGCCAGCAGTTACCAGACGGGGGGTGGGGAGCTGTTTTTT. It is translated as CASSYQTGGGELFF.

The chain couples TRBV27 to TRBJ2-2; D remains ambiguous. Germline V gene sequence: CDR1 MNHEY, CDR2 SMNVEV (reference sequence). CDR3 size: 16 residues. V lost 8 bases to trimming and J lost 1 base, with 17 bases between them. The CDR3 region is CASLPRVNLNTGELFF. In DNA form, the CDR3 reads TGTGCCAGCCTGCCCCGGGTTAACTTGAACACCGGGGAGCTGTTTTTT.

V usage is TRBV24-1 and J usage is TRBJ1-2; 8 bases match TRBD1. V lost 4 bases to trimming and J lost 5 bases; unmatched junction nucleotides: 8. The germline CDR1 and CDR2 sequences are KGHDR and SFDVKD. The CDR3 has 15 amino acids. The CDR3 loop is CATSDTPQGGYGYTF. CDR3 DNA sequence: TGTGCCACCAGTGACACGCCACAGGGGGGTTATGGCTACACCTTC.

J is TRBJ2-4 and V is TRBV18, with a tentative D call TRBD1 (5 bases). The V gene's germline CDR1 is KGHSH and CDR2 LQKENI. The CDR3 runs 18 residues. V gave up 3 bases and J gave up 0 bases, with 18 bases separating them. In DNA, the CDR3 is TGTGCCAGCTCACCTCCCGAGACAGTACTTCTAGCCAAAAACATTCAGTACTTC. It codes for CASSPPETVLLAKNIQYF. Looking up the rest from reference TRBV18 and TRBJ2-4 gives the full variable domain: NAGVMQNPRHLVRRRGQEARLRCSPMKGHSHVYWYRQLPEEGLKFMVYLQKENIIDESGMPKERFSAEFPKEGPSILRIQQVVRGDSAAYFCASSPPETVLLAKNIQYFGAGTRLSVL.

This chain joins TRBV18 and TRBJ1-1; 11 bases are shared with TRBD1. The CDR3 has 14 residues. Germline V CDR1 and CDR2: KGHSH, LQKENI. V was pared by 4 bases and J by 8 bases, with 6 bases of the junction left unmatched. The CDR3 sequence: CASSHGTGGPEAFF. The CDR3 nucleotides read TGTGCCAGCTCACACGGGACAGGGGGACCGGAAGCTTTCTTT.

The chain joins TRBV7-8 to TRBJ1-3, with D perhaps matching TRBD1 (5 bases). Trimming left V 1 base short and J 4 bases short, with 17 bases between. The germline V gene has CDR1 SGHVS and CDR2 FQNEAQ. CDR3 size: 17 residues. The CDR3 region has the DNA TGTGCCAGCAGCTTAGTGAATTTCGGGACTTACGGAAACACCATATATTTT. Protein sequence: CASSLVNFGTYGNTIYF.

The V and J genes are TRBV29-1 and TRBJ2-2; maybe TRBD2 (5 bases). Germline V gene lookup returns CDR1 SQVTM and CDR2 ANQGSEA. V lost 5 bases to trimming and J lost 7 bases, with 17 bases between them. The CDR3 has 14 amino acids. The CDR3 region has the DNA TGCAGCGTTAATGACGCGCTCGGGAACGGGGAGCTGTTTTTT. As protein: CSVNDALGNGELFF.

This clone has a single count. The chain links TRBV6-5 to TRBJ1-1; tentative D call: TRBD1 (6 bases). Trimming left V 7 bases short and J 6 bases short, with 15 bases between. Per germline, CDR1 MNHEY and CDR2 SVGAGI. The CDR3 covers 13 residues. Here the CDR3 reads CASTEWGRPEAFF. The CDR3 DNA sequence: TGTGCCAGCACCGAGTGGGGGCGACCTGAAGCTTTCTTT.

The genes are TRBV14 and TRBJ2-1; 15 nucleotides align to TRBD2. In germline, CDR1 is SGHDN, CDR2 FVKESK. Germline trimming cut 0 bases from V and 2 bases from J; bases unmatched to any gene: 8. This CDR3 contains 20 residues. The CDR3 region has the DNA TGTGCCAGCAGCCAAGACGGTTCTGGGACTAGCGGGAGGCCCTACAATGAGCAGTTCTTC. Protein product: CASSQDGSGTSGRPYNEQFF.

This CDR3 is CASSQDLNRRLNTEAFF. The CDR3 region has the DNA TGCGCCAGCAGCCAAGATCTCAATAGGAGACTGAACACTGAAGCTTTCTTT. The V call is TRBV4-1, the J call TRBJ1-1; D unclear. CDR1 is MGHRA, CDR2 YSYEKL, per germline. This CDR3 spans 17 amino acids. V was trimmed by 0 bases and J by 0 bases, leaving 14 bases between them.

This chain connects TRBV7-2 to TRBJ1-2, with D unresolved. The CDR3 contains 12 residues. V shed 5 bases and J shed 8 bases, with 12 bases lying between them. Germline V gives CDR1 SGHTA, CDR2 FQGNSA. CDR3 region: CASSGLREGYTF. CDR3 sequence (DNA): TGTGCCAGCAGCGGCCTGAGGGAAGGCTACACCTTC.

The chain recombines TRBV14 with TRBJ2-3; D is ambiguous. V lost 4 bases and J lost 4, with 9 bases in between. Germline CDR1 is SGHDN and CDR2 is FVKESK. The CDR3 runs 13 residues. CDR3 DNA: TGTGCCAGCAGCCTAGTCCTCGCAGATACGCAGTATTTT. Translated: CASSLVLADTQYF.

The genes are TRBV11-2 and TRBJ2-7; D is possibly TRBD1 (5 bases). Germline values: CDR1 SGHAT, CDR2 FQNNGV. V was trimmed by 1 base and J by 6 bases, leaving 13 bases between them. CDR3 length: 14 residues. CDR3 loop: CASSLVQDRSEQYF. CDR3 nucleotides: TGTGCCAGCAGCTTAGTACAGGATAGATCCGAGCAGTACTTC.

The J gene is TRBJ1-2, the V gene TRBV19; weak D call: TRBD1 (5 bases). CDR3 length equals 14 residues. The ends were cut back, 5 bases at V and 4 bases at J, with 14 bases in the middle. Germline V gene lookup returns CDR1 LNHDA and CDR2 SQIVND (reference sequence). CDR3 coding DNA: TGTGCCAGTAGTTCATCCAGGGTTACCTATGGCTACACCTTC. Protein sequence: CASSSSRVTYGYTF.

The chain recombines TRBV10-2 with TRBJ2-1; perhaps TRBD2 as D (5 bases). There are 13 residues in the CDR3. CDR1 and CDR2 from the germline V gene are WSHSY and SAAADI. V dropped 7 bases and J dropped 5 bases, with 12 bases sitting between them. The CDR3 spells CASKGVVHNEQFF. CDR3 DNA: TGCGCCAGCAAGGGAGTGGTACACAATGAGCAGTTCTTC.

This chain connects TRBV28 to TRBJ1-1; 8 positions match TRBD1. The V and J ends lost 5 bases and 1 base, in that order; junction bases with no gene match: 6. This CDR3 contains 15 residues. Germline V gene lookup returns CDR1 MDHEN and CDR2 SYDVKM. The DNA of the CDR3 is TGTGCCAGCAGTCCCAGAGGACAGGGGAACACTGAAGCTTTCTTT. As protein: CASSPRGQGNTEAFF.

This clone was counted only a few times. V gene TRBV5-1 combines with J gene TRBJ1-1, with 10 bases that match TRBD1. V dropped 6 bases and J dropped 2; count of bases not matched to a gene: 1. The CDR3 runs to 13 residues. Germline CDR1 reads SGHRS; CDR2 reads YFSETQ. The CDR3 DNA reads as TGCGCCAGCACGACAGGGGGCAACACTGAAGCTTTCTTT. It translates to CASTTGGNTEAFF.

The genes are TRBV27 and TRBJ2-2, with 8 bases identical to TRBD1. This CDR3 has 13 amino acids. The junction had 5 bases not matched to a gene; V was cut back by 7 bases and J by 7 bases. Germline CDR1 is MNHEY and CDR2 is SMNVEV (reference sequence). CDR3 region: CASKRQGFGELFF. The CDR3 DNA sequence: TGTGCCAGCAAAAGACAGGGGTTCGGGGAGCTGTTTTTT.

The chain links TRBV7-9 to TRBJ2-3, with TRBD2 identical over 8 bases. CDR1 is SEHNR, CDR2 FQNEAQ, per germline (reference sequence). With 7 bases clipped from V and 10 bases from J, the junction kept 10 bases outside the gene matches. This CDR3 spans 13 amino acids. CDR3 in amino acids: CASNNRGGLSQYF. CDR3 DNA sequence: TGTGCCAGCAACAACCGGGGGGGCCTCTCGCAGTATTTT.

The chain recombines TRBV18 with TRBJ2-1; 13 bases match TRBD2. Trimming at V came to 6 bases and at J to 6 bases, leaving 8 bases not matched to a gene. Looked up from germline, CDR1 is KGHSH and CDR2 is LQKENI. This CDR3 has 16 amino acids. The CDR3 protein is CASSPTGLAGTNEQFF. CDR3 DNA sequence: TGTGCCAGCTCGCCGACGGGACTAGCGGGGACCAATGAGCAGTTCTTC.

The rearrangement uses TRBV10-3 and TRBJ1-5; 7 bases map to TRBD1. Germline V gene data show CDR1 as ENHRY and CDR2 as SYGVKD. The V gene end was trimmed by 6 bases and the J gene end by 1 base; junction bases not matched to a gene: 3. The CDR3 is 14 residues long. The CDR3 DNA sequence: TGTGCCATCAGCCCGACAGGGAGCAATCAGCCCCAGCATTTT. This translates into CAISPTGSNQPQHF.

The chain carries TRBV9 and TRBJ1-1; D is undetermined. Germline lookup yields CDR1 SGDLS and CDR2 YYNGEE. CDR3 length: 15 amino acids. Trimming cost V 0 bases and J 0 bases, with 9 bases left between them. CDR3 in DNA: TGTGCCAGCAGCGTAGACCACAGCATGAACACTGAAGCTTTCTTT. Translating it yields CASSVDHSMNTEAFF.